This entry lists 27 T cell receptor beta chains sequenced from one sample in a study of T cell clonality in common variable immunodeficiency. TCRdb's table, derived via immunoSEQ multiplex PCR, lists solely in-frame clones and lacks some. Singletons are absent from the sample, which has roughly 52,000 clones. What was sequenced was peripheral blood mononuclear cells. These receptors were obtained from a person aged 18 to 75 in good health.

There are a few counts of this clone. Read coverage stops 3 residues before the CDR3 terminus; the germline J gene supplies the remainder. The V call is TRBV6-1, the J call TRBJ1-5; no clear D gene. CDR1 and CDR2 from the germline V gene are MNHNS and SASEGT. V was clipped by 1 base and J by 3 bases, with 16 bases between them. CDR3 length: 17 residues. The sequenced part of the CDR3 DNA is TGTGCCAGCAGTGAAGGGAGGCGGTTCCCGGACAATCAGCCC. This sequence encodes CASSEGRRFPDNQP. The full CDR3 protein is CASSEGRRFPDNQPQHF.

This clone was counted ten times or more. The CDR3 end falls 3 residues outside the read, so it is completed with the germline J gene. The chain employs TRBV5-4 and TRBJ2-2; D call uncertain. Trimming stripped 4 bases from V and 1 base from J, with 11 bases between. Germline V gene data show CDR1 as SGHNT and CDR2 as YYREEE (reference sequence). The CDR3 is 15 residues long. CDR3 loop: CASSRNLVNTGELFF. The sequenced part of the CDR3 DNA is TGTGCCAGCAGCCGAAACTTGGTGAACACCGGGGAG. The full variable domain, rest sourced from reference TRBV5-4 and TRBJ2-2, is ETGVTQSPTHLIKTRGQQVTLRCSSQSGHNTVSWYQQALGQGPQFIFQYYREEENGRGNFPPRFSGLQFPNYSSELNVNALELDDSALYLCASSRNLVNTGELFFGEGSRLTVL.

This clone was recorded many times. The read gets to within 3 residues of the CDR3 end, and the germline J gene fills in the rest. The rearrangement joins TRBV29-1 to TRBJ1-1; D may be TRBD1 (5 bases). Trimming stripped 6 bases from V and 4 bases from J, with 15 bases between. The CDR3 is 13 residues long. The V gene's germline CDR1 is SQVTM and CDR2 ANQGSEA. CDR3 residues: CSVAKWDSTEAFF. CDR3 DNA, as far as it was read: TGCAGCGTCGCGAAATGGGACTCCACTGAA.

This clone was counted ten times or more. The read finishes 3 residues shy of the CDR3 end, and the germline J gene is used to complete it. The chain couples TRBV6-4 to TRBJ1-3; D uncertain. The germline V gene has CDR1 MRHNA and CDR2 SNTAGT. V lost 5 bases to trimming and J lost 1 base, with 12 bases between them. CDR3 size: 15 residues. The CDR3 sequence: CASSRDPGSGNTIYF. The sequenced CDR3 bases are TGTGCCAGCAGTCGTGATCCGGGTTCTGGAAACACC.

This clone was observed at least ten times. The read ends 3 residues early relative to the CDR3; the germline J gene fills the gap. The J gene is TRBJ2-1, the V gene TRBV28; TRBD2 matches 11 bases. V gave up 7 bases and J gave up 6 bases; unmatched junction bases: 5. This CDR3 has 14 amino acids. Germline CDR1 is MDHEN and CDR2 is SYDVKM. CDR3: CASMALAGVNEQFF. The CDR3 bases that were read are TGTGCCAGCATGGCACTAGCGGGAGTCAATGAG. Filled out from reference TRBV28 and TRBJ2-1, the complete variable domain reads DVKVTQSSRYLVKRTGEKVFLECVQDMDHENMFWYRQDPGLGLRLIYFSYDVKMKEKGDIPEGYSVSREKKERFSLILESASTNQTSMYLCASMALAGVNEQFFGPGTRLTVL.

This clone appeared a few times. Read coverage stops 3 residues before the CDR3 terminus; the germline J gene supplies the remainder. The chain recombines TRBV30 with TRBJ1-2; TRBD1 aligns across 10 bases. This CDR3 comprises 13 residues. Germline V CDR1 and CDR2: GTSNPN, SVGIG (reference sequence). Partial CDR3 DNA: TGTGCCTATAGGGACAGGGGAGCCCACGAC. Its translation is CAYRDRGAHD. The whole CDR3 sequence reads CAYRDRGAHDYTF.

This clone occurred many times. The CDR3 extends 3 residues past the end of the read, so its final part is completed from the germline J gene. The chain recombines TRBV6-2 or TRBV6-3 with TRBJ2-1, with D possibly matching TRBD1 (6 bases). This CDR3 is built from 14 residues. V was cut by 6 bases and J by 7 bases, with 16 bases left in between. Germline CDR1 and CDR2: MNHEY and SVGEGT. The covered CDR3 bases are TGTGCCAGCAGGGGGGCCACACGAAGAAATGAG. Amino acid sequence: CASRGATRRNE. Given in full, the CDR3 is CASRGATRRNEQFF.

This clone was detected a few times. The junction differs from germline at one of its ends, possibly a read error. The sequence runs out 3 residues before the end of the CDR3; the remainder is reconstructed from the germline J gene. The same CDR3 can be traced to other DNA sequences in this sample. V usage is TRBV7-2 and J usage is TRBJ1-3, with 8 positions matching TRBD1. The CDR3 length is 15 residues. Germline V lookup: CDR1 SGHTA, CDR2 FQGNSA. The DNA read from the CDR3 is TGTGCCAGCAGCAGACGGGGGACAGGTCTCAACACA. Its protein product is CASSRRGTGLNT. Given in full, the CDR3 is CASSRRGTGLNTIYF.

This clone was observed at least ten times. The CDR3 end lies 3 residues beyond the end of the read and is filled in from the germline J gene. The rearrangement uses TRBV7-2 and TRBJ2-7, with D hard to call. The CDR3 has 13 residues. The germline V and J ends were trimmed by 3 bases and 5 bases, with 11 bases remaining between them. The germline V gene has CDR1 SGHTA and CDR2 FQGNSA. The CDR3 spells CASSFEVADEQYF. CDR3 bases read: TGTGCCAGCAGCTTTGAGGTAGCAGACGAG.

This clone was detected many times. The read gets to within 3 residues of the CDR3 end, and the germline J gene fills in the rest. The chain couples TRBV20-1 to TRBJ2-7; 12 bases line up with TRBD2. The CDR3 runs 15 residues. Germline-derived CDR1 and CDR2 are DFQATT and SNEGSKA (reference sequence). J lost 6 bases, V lost 3 bases, and 9 bases had no gene match. The covered CDR3 bases are TGCAGTGCTAGCCGGACTAGCGGGACCCCATCCGAG. Protein sequence: CSASRTSGTPSE. The full CDR3 sequence reads CSASRTSGTPSEQYF.

The sample holds many counts of this clone. With the read ending 3 residues before the CDR3 end, the germline J gene is used to fill in that end. The V gene is TRBV5-6, the J gene TRBJ1-1; possible D gene TRBD1, 6 bases. Trimming pared 4 bases from V and 6 bases from J, leaving 13 bases between. CDR3 length equals 13 residues. The V gene's germline CDR1 is SGHDT and CDR2 YYEEEE. The CDR3 loop is CASSLQGSSEAFF. The covered CDR3 bases are TGTGCCAGCAGCCTTCAGGGGAGCTCTGAA. Based on the CDR3 plus reference TRBV5-6 and TRBJ1-1, the full variable domain is DAGVTQSPTHLIKTRGQQVTLRCSPKSGHDTVSWYQQALGQGPQFIFQYYEEEERQRGNFPDRFSGHQFPNYSSELNVNALLLGDSALYLCASSLQGSSEAFFGQGTRLTVV.

The sample holds many counts of this clone. The read falls 3 residues short of the CDR3 end, and the missing part is taken from the germline J gene. The genes are TRBV5-1 and TRBJ2-1; maybe TRBD1 (6 bases). This CDR3 has 17 residues. Per the germline V gene, CDR1 is SGHRS and CDR2 is YFSETQ. Trimming took off 4 bases at V and 0 bases at J, with 17 bases between the two ends. CDR3 sequence: CASSPYGGWGSYNEQFF. The DNA read from the CDR3 is TGCGCCAGCAGCCCTTATGGGGGCTGGGGCTCCTACAATGAG.

This clone has more than one count but fewer than ten. The read terminates 3 residues before the CDR3 end, so the remaining end is supplied by the germline J gene. The chain couples TRBV20-1 to TRBJ1-1; D is perhaps TRBD1 (5 bases). V lost 3 bases, J lost 7 bases, and 12 bases lay in between. The CDR3 spans 12 residues. Germline V CDR1 and CDR2: DFQATT, SNEGSKA (reference sequence). The CDR3 bases that were read are TGCAGTGCTAGTCAGGGAAGTCTTGAA. Translation gives CSASQGSLE. The entire CDR3 protein reads CSASQGSLEAFF.

This clone occurred many times. The read terminates 3 residues ahead of where the CDR3 ends, so the germline J gene completes it. The chain combines TRBV20-1 with TRBJ1-2, with D possibly being TRBD1 (6 bases). The ends were cut back, 6 bases at V and 2 bases at J, with 22 bases in the middle. This CDR3 is 16 amino acids long. CDR1 and CDR2 (germline): DFQATT, SNEGSKA (reference sequence). The CDR3 is CSAQGVGGAGNYGYTF. The CDR3 DNA, read in part, is TGCAGTGCCCAAGGAGTGGGGGGGGCGGGAAACTATGGC.

This clone was observed many times. The read comes to an end 3 residues before the CDR3 does, leaving the germline J gene to fill in the end. The J gene is TRBJ2-3, the V gene TRBV20-1; 9 bases are shared with TRBD2. The CDR3 loop spans 16 amino acids. Germline assignment: CDR1 DFQATT and CDR2 SNEGSKA (reference sequence). Trimming at V came to 1 base and at J to 3 bases, leaving 8 bases not matched to a gene. CDR3 DNA (partial): TGCAGTGCTAGAGTTGTAGAGCGGGGGGTAACAGATACG. Protein product: CSARVVERGVTDT. The CDR3, in full, reads CSARVVERGVTDTQYF.

This clone was observed at least ten times. CDR3 DNA, as far as it was read: TGCAGCGTTGAAGTGGACAAGAACACTGAA. This encodes CSVEVDKNTE. The full CDR3 sequence reads CSVEVDKNTEAFF. V gene TRBV29-1 combines with J gene TRBJ1-1, with a tentative D call TRBD1 (5 bases). The read terminates 3 residues before the CDR3 end, so the remaining end is supplied by the germline J gene. Germline V lookup: CDR1 SQVTM, CDR2 ANQGSEA. There are 13 residues in the CDR3. With 1 base removed from V and 1 base from J, the gap between germline ends came to 7 bases.

This clone was observed many times. The read ends 3 residues before the CDR3 terminus; that terminus is restored from the germline J gene. This chain joins TRBV30 and TRBJ2-2; D possibly corresponds to TRBD1 (5 bases). Germline values: CDR1 GTSNPN, CDR2 SVGIG (reference sequence). The ends were cut back, 2 bases at V and 4 bases at J, with 14 bases in the middle. This CDR3 region has 15 residues. CDR3: CAWSPGLRGTGELFF. The part of the CDR3 DNA that was read is TGTGCCTGGAGTCCAGGGCTAAGGGGCACCGGGGAG.

The sample holds a few counts of this clone. The read terminates 3 residues ahead of where the CDR3 ends, so the germline J gene completes it. The rearrangement joins TRBV19 to TRBJ1-2, with 7 nucleotides matching TRBD1. This CDR3 comprises 14 residues. Germline values: CDR1 LNHDA, CDR2 SQIVND (reference sequence). CDR3 DNA (partial): TGTGCCAGTAGAGCGGACAGGAGCACAGATACC. Translated: CASRADRSTDT. The complete CDR3 reads CASRADRSTDTYTF.

This clone showed up many times. The CDR3 goes on 3 residues after the read ends, and that part is filled in from the germline J gene. This chain links TRBV20-1 with TRBJ1-1; tentatively, D is TRBD1 (5 bases). Per germline, CDR1 DFQATT and CDR2 SNEGSKA (reference sequence). The CDR3 extends over 15 amino acids. CDR3 sequence reads: CRGVPVGGKNTEAFF. The CDR3 DNA, read in part, is TGCAGGGGTGTGCCTGTTGGGGGGAAGAACACTGAA.

There are many counts of this clone. The read ends 3 residues shy of where the CDR3 ends; the end is completed using the germline J gene. The chain couples TRBV19 to TRBJ1-1; 8 bases are a match to TRBD1. Losses at the gene ends were 5 bases for V and 5 bases for J; bases not matched to a gene: 4. This CDR3 is 13 amino acids long. The germline V gene encodes CDR1 LNHDA and CDR2 SQIVND (reference sequence). The chain's CDR3 is CASSSDRGTEAFF. CDR3 bases read: TGTGCCAGTAGTTCCGACAGGGGAACTGAA. Combining the CDR3 with reference TRBV19 and TRBJ1-1 gives the whole variable domain DGGITQSPKYLFRKEGQNVTLSCEQNLNHDAMYWYRQDPGQGLRLIYYSQIVNDFQKGDIAEGYSVSREKKESFPLTVTSAQKNPTAFYLCASSSDRGTEAFFGQGTRLTVV.

This clone showed up many times. The CDR3 extends 3 residues past the end of the read, so its final part is completed from the germline J gene. This chain joins TRBV20-1 and TRBJ2-1; TRBD2 agrees at 13 bases. The CDR3 is 15 amino acids. Germline lookup yields CDR1 DFQATT and CDR2 SNEGSKA (reference sequence). J was trimmed by 6 bases and V by 3 bases; bases with no gene match: 5. CDR3 bases read: TGCAGTGCTAGGCAAACTAGCGGGAGGGGCAATGAG. Residues: CSARQTSGRGNE. The entire CDR3 reads CSARQTSGRGNEQFF.

This clone was seen ten or more times. The missing CDR3 end, 3 residues past where the read stops, is filled in from the germline J gene. The chain combines TRBV19 with TRBJ2-3; D gene ambiguous. Per germline, CDR1 LNHDA and CDR2 SQIVND (reference sequence). The germline V and J ends were trimmed by 7 bases and 0 bases, with 11 bases remaining between them. The CDR3 contains 14 residues. This CDR3 is CASTAQISTDTQYF. The CDR3 bases that were read are TGTGCCAGTACGGCACAGATTAGCACAGATACG.

In this sample, this clone turned up many times. Read coverage stops 3 residues before the CDR3 terminus; the germline J gene supplies the remainder. This chain connects TRBV7-2 to TRBJ2-7, with 10 bases aligning to TRBD2. The CDR3 spans 15 residues. The V segment lost 6 bases and the J segment 5 bases; nucleotides outside the gene matches: 10. CDR1 is SGHTA, CDR2 FQGNSA, per germline. CDR3 in amino acids: CASRKVLAGVHEQYF. CDR3 DNA (partial): TGTGCCAGCAGAAAGGTCCTAGCGGGAGTTCACGAG.

This clone showed up many times. The CDR3 end is not reached by the read, which stops 3 residues before it; the germline J gene fills it in. V is TRBV29-1 and J is TRBJ2-1; D is possibly TRBD2 (7 bases). This CDR3 is built from 15 residues. Germline V CDR1 and CDR2: SQVTM, ANQGSEA. The germline V and J ends were trimmed by 6 bases and 2 bases, with 17 bases remaining between them. The CDR3 protein is CSVGGPSGTYNEQFF. Incomplete CDR3 DNA: TGCAGCGTGGGGGGGCCTAGCGGAACCTACAATGAG.

This clone was seen many times. With the read ending 3 residues before the CDR3 end, the germline J gene is used to fill in that end. This rearrangement joins TRBV7-8 to TRBJ2-1; D is possibly TRBD1 (6 bases). Germline CDR1 is SGHVS and CDR2 is FQNEAQ. This CDR3 has 16 residues. Between the trimmed V and J ends, which lost 4 bases and 5 bases, there was a span of 18 bases. Partial CDR3 DNA: TGTGCCAGCAGCTCGTTGGACAGTACCCTTAACAATGAG. Its translation: CASSSLDSTLNNE. The CDR3 in full is CASSSLDSTLNNEQFF.

This clone has at least ten counts. The read stops 3 residues short of the end of the CDR3; the missing end is completed from the germline J gene. The chain combines TRBV20-1 with TRBJ2-5; 10 bases match TRBD1. The junction had 6 bases not matched to a gene; V was cut back by 3 bases and J by 5 bases. The CDR3 runs to 14 residues. CDR1 is DFQATT and CDR2 is SNEGSKA in the germline V gene (reference sequence). This CDR3 reads CSARGTGDWETQYF. The part of the CDR3 DNA that was read is TGCAGTGCTAGGGGGACAGGGGATTGGGAGACC.

This clone was observed many times. The read terminates 3 residues before the CDR3 end, so the remaining end is supplied by the germline J gene. The V and J genes are TRBV20-1 and TRBJ1-3; 7 bases align to TRBD1. CDR3 length: 14 amino acids. In germline, CDR1 is DFQATT, CDR2 SNEGSKA (reference sequence). The junction had 4 bases not matched to a gene; V was cut back by 5 bases and J by 0 bases. CDR3 bases read: TGCAGTGCTCGAACAGGGGTCTCTGGAAACACC. Translation gives CSARTGVSGNT. In full, the CDR3 is CSARTGVSGNTIYF.